These 17 T cell receptor beta chains were all obtained from the same sample, sequenced in a study of blood T cell repertoires in COVID-19. Measured with immunoSEQ multiplex PCR; TCRdb has only the in-frame clones, and not every one. Seen here are 180,000 or so clones, around four fifths observed once, and the top ten hold approximately 6.9%. What was sequenced was peripheral blood. The origin of the receptors is a human donor with acute or convalescent COVID-19. The donor label of this sample is uncertain.

V is TRBV7-8 and J is TRBJ1-2, with 8 bases lining up with TRBD1. CDR1 SGHVS and CDR2 FQNEAQ come from the germline V gene. V lost 5 bases to trimming and J lost 2 bases; unmatched junction nucleotides: 7. This CDR3 has 15 amino acids. Written as DNA, the CDR3 is TGTGCCAGCAGCCCCGGACAGGGAATGAACTATGGCTACACCTTC. Its translation: CASSPGQGMNYGYTF. Full variable domain (outside the CDR3, taken from reference TRBV7-8 and TRBJ1-2): GAGVSQSPRYKVAKRGQDVALRCDPISGHVSLFWYQQALGQGPEFLTYFQNEAQLDKSGLPSDRFFAERPEGSVSTLKIQRTQQEDSAVYLCASSPGQGMNYGYTFGSGTRLTVV.

The chain uses TRBV6-5 and TRBJ1-1; D might be TRBD1 (5 bases). Germline CDR1 is MNHEY and CDR2 is SVGAGI. This CDR3 contains 14 residues. V lost 5 bases, J lost 5 bases, and 15 bases lay in between. The CDR3 sequence is CASSTTGVATEAFF. The CDR3 nucleotides are TGTGCCAGCAGTACTACAGGAGTGGCGACTGAAGCTTTCTTT.

V gene TRBV18 combines with J gene TRBJ1-1, with 7 nucleotides matching TRBD1. V lost 3 bases, J lost 5 bases, and 9 bases stayed unmatched. Germline loops: CDR1 KGHSH, CDR2 LQKENI. CDR3 size: 15 residues. CDR3 sequence (DNA): TGTGCCAGCTCACCTCCAGGGGGTTTAGGGACTGAAGCTTTCTTT. As protein: CASSPPGGLGTEAFF.

Comment on this clone: Additional DNA sequences in this sample encode the identical CDR3. J is TRBJ1-5 and V is TRBV5-1; no clear D gene. Looked up from germline, CDR1 is SGHRS and CDR2 is YFSETQ. There are 14 residues in the CDR3. The V gene lost 1 base and the J gene lost 1 base, with 6 bases spanning the gap. CDR3 in DNA: TGCGCCAGCAGCTTGTGGCCCAGCAATCAGCCCCAGCATTTT. Translated: CASSLWPSNQPQHF. The full variable domain, its missing parts supplied by reference TRBV5-1 and TRBJ1-5, is KAGVTQTPRYLIKTRGQQVTLSCSPISGHRSVSWYQQTPGQGLQFLFEYFSETQRNKGNFPGRFSGRQFSNSRSEMNVSTLELGDSALYLCASSLWPSNQPQHFGDGTRLSIL.

V gene TRBV7-2 combines with J gene TRBJ1-1; a weak D match, TRBD1 (5 bases). In germline, CDR1 is SGHTA, CDR2 FQGNSA. The CDR3 has 15 residues. V was trimmed by 5 bases and J by 4 bases, leaving 17 bases between them. This chain's CDR3 is CASSPEWGRSTEAFF. The CDR3 bases are TGTGCCAGCAGCCCTGAGTGGGGCCGGAGCACTGAAGCTTTCTTT. The variable domain in full, completed from reference TRBV7-2 and TRBJ1-1, reads GAGVSQSPSNKVTEKGKDVELRCDPISGHTALYWYRQSLGQGLEFLIYFQGNSAPDKSGLPSDRFSAERTGGSVSTLTIQRTQQEDSAVYLCASSPEWGRSTEAFFGQGTRLTVV.

The CDR3 reads CASSPQGVASGNTIYF. As DNA, the CDR3 is TGTGCCAGCTCACCACAAGGGGTTGCCTCTGGAAACACCATATATTTT. The chain combines TRBV18 with TRBJ1-3; D is possibly TRBD1 (5 bases). Trimming pared 1 base from V and 0 bases from J, leaving 10 bases between. The germline gives CDR1 KGHSH, CDR2 LQKENI. This CDR3 is 16 amino acids long.

The chain uses TRBV27 and TRBJ2-7; no definite D call. Germline CDR1 and CDR2: MNHEY and SMNVEV (reference sequence). CDR3 length equals 12 residues. Trimming removed 3 bases at V and 6 bases at J, with 9 bases between. CDR3 sequence reads: CASSLRSGEQYF. The CDR3 DNA reads TGTGCCAGCAGTTTGAGGAGTGGCGAGCAGTACTTC.

Only one count was recorded for this clone. The chain is built from TRBV6-1 and TRBJ1-1; the D gene is possibly TRBD1 (5 bases). Trimming took off 2 bases at V and 0 bases at J, with 10 bases between the two ends. Germline V gene data show CDR1 as MNHNS and CDR2 as SASEGT. The CDR3 is 15 amino acids. The CDR3, as DNA: TGTGCCAGCAGTGAACCGGGACTCTTGAACACTGAAGCTTTCTTT. It encodes CASSEPGLLNTEAFF.

The chain is built from TRBV29-1 and TRBJ1-1; 11 bases are a match to TRBD1. CDR3 length: 13 residues. Germline CDR1 reads SQVTM; CDR2 reads ANQGSEA. J was trimmed by 4 bases and V by 7 bases; bases with no gene match: 5. CDR3 nucleotide sequence: TGCAGCGCTGGGACAGGGGGAGGCACTGAAGCTTTCTTT. Protein product: CSAGTGGGTEAFF.

This chain joins TRBV7-9 and TRBJ1-1, with D possibly being TRBD1 (6 bases). The ends were cut back, 4 bases at V and 6 bases at J, with 15 bases in the middle. This CDR3 comprises 14 residues. Germline V gene sequence: CDR1 SEHNR, CDR2 FQNEAQ (reference sequence). The CDR3 region is CASSSVQGEAEAFF. The CDR3 DNA reads as TGTGCCAGCAGCTCCGTACAGGGTGAGGCTGAAGCTTTCTTT.

This clone appeared many times. This sequence joins TRBV29-1 and TRBJ2-7; TRBD1 agrees at 9 bases. Trimming removed 3 bases from V and 6 bases from J; junction bases left unmatched: 9. The CDR3 contains 14 residues. From germline, CDR1 is SQVTM and CDR2 ANQGSEA. CDR3 residues: CSVEIGTGIPEQYF. CDR3 in DNA: TGCAGCGTTGAGATCGGGACAGGGATCCCCGAGCAGTACTTC.

The chain combines TRBV9 with TRBJ1-4, with D unclear. CDR3 length: 16 amino acids. CDR1 and CDR2 from the germline V gene are SGDLS and YYNGEE. V was cut by 0 bases and J by 8 bases, with 17 bases left in between. CDR3 DNA sequence: TGTGCCAGCAGCGTAGAGGTTCGGAGGACGGACGAAAAACTGTTTTTT. Protein: CASSVEVRRTDEKLFF.

This clone appeared a few times. At the DNA level, this CDR3 is encoded by other sequences in the same sample as well. The chain uses TRBV11-2 and TRBJ2-1, with 8 bases aligning to TRBD1. The trim removed 5 bases at V and 0 bases at J, leaving 6 bases unmatched. The CDR3 loop spans 16 amino acids. Looked up from germline, CDR1 is SGHAT and CDR2 is FQNNGV. The CDR3: CASSLTGGSSYNEQFF. The DNA for the CDR3 is TGTGCCAGCAGCCTCACAGGGGGTAGCTCCTACAATGAGCAGTTCTTC.

The rearrangement links TRBV2 to TRBJ2-1; D ambiguous. V lost 1 base and J 0 bases, leaving 10 bases between the germline ends. The CDR3 totals 16 residues. CDR1 and CDR2 from the germline V gene are SNHLY and FYNNEI. CDR3 sequence reads: CASSEVLMSSYNEQFF. CDR3 bases: TGTGCCAGCAGTGAAGTCCTGATGAGCTCCTACAATGAGCAGTTCTTC.

The genes are TRBV5-1 and TRBJ1-1; the D gene is possibly TRBD1 (5 bases). Germline assignment: CDR1 SGHRS and CDR2 YFSETQ. Trimming removed 4 bases from V and 2 bases from J, with 15 bases in between. The CDR3 spans 15 residues. CDR3 protein: CASSTGGAGNTEAFF. The CDR3 DNA reads TGCGCCAGCAGCACCGGAGGGGCGGGTAACACTGAAGCTTTCTTT.

This chain connects TRBV4-1 to TRBJ1-2; D is possibly TRBD1 (6 bases). V was trimmed by 2 bases and J by 8 bases, leaving 18 bases between them. Germline CDR1 and CDR2: MGHRA and YSYEKL. The CDR3 totals 15 residues. CDR3 sequence: CASSQFLGSQGGYTF. The CDR3 DNA reads TGCGCCAGCAGCCAATTTCTCGGCTCCCAGGGGGGCTACACCTTC.

J is TRBJ2-1 and V is TRBV3-1 (or the pseudogene TRBV3-2); 7 bases align to TRBD2. Germline-derived CDR1 and CDR2 are LGHDT and YNNKEL (reference sequence). The length of the CDR3 is 17 residues. The junction had 8 bases not matched to a gene; V was cut back by 1 base and J by 2 bases. Written as DNA, the CDR3 is TGTGCCAGCAGCCAAGTCCGGCGGGAGAGGCCCTACAATGAGCAGTTCTTC. Its translation: CASSQVRRERPYNEQFF.